Below, 19 T cell receptor beta chains from the same sample are listed, as sequenced in a study of Graves' ophthalmopathy and Graves' hyperthyroidism. The sequenced template was RNA, covering the TCR beta CDR3 region. The first round was an RT-PCR with HTBI primers, and the second round was a multiplex PCR. TCRdb independently ran MiXCR on the multiplex PCR reads; one entry per CDR3 protein. The sample contains more than 1,000,000 distinct CDR3 sequences, about 38% of which appear only once. The sequenced sample consisted of peripheral blood or thyroid tissue (not recorded which). These TCRs come from an adult man with Graves' hyperthyroidism.

Details on this clonotype: A read error may explain this, as a much larger clone is one base away. This rearrangement joins TRBV10-2 to TRBJ1-4; TRBD1 is a possible D gene (6 bases). In germline, CDR1 is WSHSY, CDR2 SAAADI. CDR3 length equals 15 residues. V lost 2 bases and J 3 bases, leaving 10 bases between the germline ends. CDR3 in amino acids: CASSEAGGPNEKLFF. In nucleotides, the CDR3 is TGCGCCAGCAGTGAGGCTGGGGGCCCTAATGAAAAACTGTTTTTT.

Turning to this clonotype: A read error may explain this, as a much larger clone is one base away. This rearrangement joins TRBV10-1 to TRBJ2-7; 9 bases are a match to TRBD2. CDR1 is WNHNN, CDR2 SYGVQD, per germline (reference sequence). The CDR3 covers 13 residues. The CDR3 reads CATQAGGSHEQYF. Here the CDR3 DNA reads TGCGCCACCCAAGCGGGGGGCTCCCACGAGCAGTACTTC.

This clonotype was detected a few times. The rearrangement joins TRBV11-2 to TRBJ2-7; D is ambiguous. This CDR3 contains 14 residues. V lost 1 base and J lost 6, with 13 bases in between. Germline CDR1 is SGHAT and CDR2 is FQNNGV. The CDR3 DNA reads as TGTGCCAGCAGCTTAGTAGGGTTAAGTTCCGAGCAGTACTTC. Translation gives CASSLVGLSSEQYF.

To note about this clonotype: Since a much larger clone is just one base distant, this may be a read error. This rearrangement joins TRBV6-1 to TRBJ1-5; D is unresolved. CDR1 and CDR2 from the germline V gene are MNHNS and SASEGT. This CDR3 has 15 residues. The V end lost 5 bases, the J end lost 5 bases, and 16 bases lay between the germline ends. The chain's CDR3 is CASSLDRAHDQPQHF. For the CDR3, the DNA is TGTGCCAGCAGTCTGGACCGGGCCCACGATCAGCCCCAGCATTTT.

V gene TRBV5-1 combines with J gene TRBJ2-2; no firm D call. Germline V gene data show CDR1 as SGHRS and CDR2 as YFSETQ. V was clipped by 4 bases and J by 6 bases, with 7 bases between them. This CDR3 contains 12 residues. CDR3 residues: CASSISPGELFF. The CDR3 coding sequence is TGCGCCAGCAGCATATCCCCCGGGGAGCTGTTTTTT.

This chain uses TRBV10-2 with TRBJ2-7; weak D call: TRBD1 (6 bases). Trimming removed 0 bases at V and 0 bases at J, with 12 bases between. The CDR3 contains 16 residues. In germline, CDR1 is WSHSY, CDR2 SAAADI. The CDR3 protein is CASSESGAVSSYEQYF. The CDR3 DNA is TGCGCCAGCAGTGAGTCGGGGGCAGTGAGCTCCTACGAGCAGTACTTC.

This clonotype was seen many times. The V gene is TRBV6-6, the J gene TRBJ2-7; possible D gene TRBD1, 5 bases. The V end lost 3 bases, the J end lost 5 bases, and 8 bases lay between the germline ends. This CDR3 has 12 amino acids. Germline CDR1 is MNHNY and CDR2 is SVGAGI (reference sequence). The CDR3 loop reads CASSYGADEQYF. In DNA, the CDR3 is TGTGCCAGCAGTTATGGGGCGGACGAGCAGTACTTC.

This sequence joins TRBV2 and TRBJ1-4, with a weak D call TRBD1 (5 bases). Trimming removed 4 bases at V and 7 bases at J, with 10 bases between. Germline V lookup: CDR1 SNHLY, CDR2 FYNNEI. The CDR3 is 13 residues long. The CDR3 spells CASSAGRREKLFF. As DNA, the CDR3 is TGTGCCAGCAGTGCGGGGCGGCGTGAAAAACTGTTTTTT.

This clonotype was recorded many times. The chain recombines TRBV7-6 with TRBJ2-7; D not certain. Germline values: CDR1 SGHVS, CDR2 FNYEAQ. The ends were cut back, 1 base at V and 2 bases at J, with 15 bases in the middle. The CDR3 length is 16 residues. CDR3 coding DNA: TGTGCCAGCAGCTTAGGCTCTTTGCGGATGGCCTACGAGCAGTACTTC. This translates into CASSLGSLRMAYEQYF.

In its sample, this clonotype was seen a few times. The CDR3 protein is CASVPGQGVYEQYF. The CDR3 DNA follows: TGTGCCAGCGTTCCAGGACAGGGGGTGTACGAGCAGTACTTC. This rearrangement joins TRBV12-3 or TRBV12-4 to TRBJ2-7; TRBD1 matches 10 bases. The CDR3 runs to 14 residues. The J segment lost 4 bases and the V segment lost 8 bases, leaving 8 bases of the junction unmatched.

This clonotype was detected many times. The chain recombines TRBV12-3 or TRBV12-4 with TRBJ1-4, with 10 bases identical to TRBD1. This CDR3 has 14 residues. V shed 6 bases and J 8 bases; nucleotides not matched to a gene: 6. In nucleotides, the CDR3 is TGTGCCAGCAGCCGACAGGGGGCAAGAGAAAAACTGTTTTTT. Protein product: CASSRQGAREKLFF.

This clonotype was seen a single time. The rearrangement joins TRBV10-2 to TRBJ1-6; D remains unclear. Between the trimmed V and J ends, which lost 2 bases and 10 bases, there was a span of 9 bases. The CDR3 is made up of 13 amino acids. The germline CDR1 and CDR2 sequences are WSHSY and SAAADI. This chain's CDR3 is CASSEDVLSPLHF. DNA for the CDR3: TGCGCCAGCAGTGAGGACGTCCTCTCACCCCTCCACTTT.

This clonotype was found a few times. This sequence joins TRBV11-3 and TRBJ2-5; the D gene is possibly TRBD2 (6 bases). Deletions cut 6 bases from V and 5 bases from J, with 13 bases between. This CDR3 has 13 amino acids. In germline, CDR1 is SGHNT, CDR2 YENEEA. CDR3 amino acids: CASRKRGSETQYF. The CDR3 bases are TGTGCCAGCAGGAAACGGGGGTCGGAGACCCAGTACTTC.

The table lists this clonotype with many counts. V gene TRBV7-2 combines with J gene TRBJ1-6, with TRBD1 as a possible D gene (6 bases). This CDR3 is built from 17 residues. CDR1 SGHTA and CDR2 FQGNSA come from the germline V gene. V lost 6 bases and J lost 5, with 20 bases in between. The CDR3 reads CASSSRWRPGDNSPLHF. CDR3 bases: TGTGCCAGCAGTTCCCGTTGGCGGCCAGGGGATAATTCACCCCTCCACTTT.

The table lists this clonotype with a few counts. This chain joins TRBV2 and TRBJ1-1; D is possibly TRBD1 (5 bases). The CDR3 has 18 residues. V gave up 4 bases and J gave up 3 bases, with 24 bases separating them. Germline values: CDR1 SNHLY, CDR2 FYNNEI. The DNA of the CDR3 is TGTGCCAGCAGTGGGGCCCCCACAGGTCCCCTAGGGGACACTGAAGCTTTCTTT. Translation gives CASSGAPTGPLGDTEAFF.

The V call is TRBV7-2, the J call TRBJ1-1; D is unresolved. Trimming removed 3 bases at V and 0 bases at J, with 14 bases between. Per the germline V gene, CDR1 is SGHTA and CDR2 is FQGNSA. CDR3 length equals 16 residues. In DNA, the CDR3 is TGTGCCAGCAGCTTCCGATCGGGTCGCATGAACACTGAAGCTTTCTTT. Protein product: CASSFRSGRMNTEAFF. Together with reference TRBV7-2 and TRBJ1-1, the CDR3 gives the full variable domain: GAGVSQSPSNKVTEKGKDVELRCDPISGHTALYWYRQSLGQGLEFLIYFQGNSAPDKSGLPSDRFSAERTGGSVSTLTIQRTQQEDSAVYLCASSFRSGRMNTEAFFGQGTRLTVV.

In this sample, this clonotype turned up many times. V gene TRBV2 combines with J gene TRBJ2-5, with 8 bases matching TRBD2. The CDR3 contains 13 residues. CDR1 and CDR2 (germline): SNHLY, FYNNEI. With V trimmed by 7 bases and J by 5 bases, 6 bases remained unmatched. CDR3 bases: TGTGCCAGCAATCGGGAGGGAGTGGAGACCCAGTACTTC. Protein sequence: CASNREGVETQYF.

This clonotype has just one count. A much larger clone differs by one base, so this may be a read error. This chain joins TRBV11-2 and TRBJ2-5; tentative D call: TRBD1 (5 bases). The CDR3 covers 16 residues. From germline, CDR1 is SGHAT and CDR2 FQNNGV. Trimming removed 5 bases at V and 1 base at J, with 17 bases between. The CDR3 DNA sequence: TGTGCCAGCAGCGTGGGTGGGGCGGCTTCCCAAGAGACCCAGTACTTC. It codes for CASSVGGAASQETQYF. Complete variable domain (other parts from reference TRBV11-2 and TRBJ2-5): EAGVAQSPRYKIIEKRQSVAFWCNPISGHATLYWYQQILGQGPKLLIQFQNNGVVDDSQLPKDRFSAERLKGVDSTLKIQPAKLEDSAVYLCASSVGGAASQETQYFGPGTRLLVL.

The chain recombines TRBV7-8 with TRBJ1-1; 7 bases line up with TRBD1. Trimming at V came to 6 bases and at J to 2 bases, leaving 9 bases not matched to a gene. The germline gives CDR1 SGHVS, CDR2 FQNEAQ. The CDR3 consists of 15 residues. CDR3 nucleotides: TGTGCCAGCAGGTCTGGGACAGCGGCAAACACTGAAGCTTTCTTT. This sequence encodes CASRSGTAANTEAFF.